This T cell receptor (beta chain) is from a study of blood T cell repertoires in COVID-19. For the study at large: In each case, the material was cDNA or gDNA derived from T cells, B-cell-depleted T cells, or PBMCs.

Original analysis: For nucleated cells, counts were estimated from reference gene primer amplification. Here immunoSEQ multiplex PCR was the method, and the copy in TCRdb shows in-frame clones only, minus some. V and J calls and clone size are copied from that table; D and trimming were computed from the DNA. Among about 80,000 clones, about 83% were seen once, and the ten largest hold 4.5% to 6%. This CDR3 contains 15 residues. Per the germline V gene, CDR1 is SGHTA and CDR2 is FQGNSA. With 0 bases clipped from V and 7 bases from J, the junction kept 6 bases outside the gene matches. The rearrangement links TRBV7-2 to TRBJ2-3, with 8 bases matching TRBD2. This clonotype was obtained from an elderly woman with active or convalescent COVID-19. What was sequenced was peripheral blood. The CDR3 DNA reads TGTGCCAGCAGCTTAGCCGAAGCGGGGGCACATACGCAGTATTTT. Its protein product is CASSLAEAGAHTQYF.